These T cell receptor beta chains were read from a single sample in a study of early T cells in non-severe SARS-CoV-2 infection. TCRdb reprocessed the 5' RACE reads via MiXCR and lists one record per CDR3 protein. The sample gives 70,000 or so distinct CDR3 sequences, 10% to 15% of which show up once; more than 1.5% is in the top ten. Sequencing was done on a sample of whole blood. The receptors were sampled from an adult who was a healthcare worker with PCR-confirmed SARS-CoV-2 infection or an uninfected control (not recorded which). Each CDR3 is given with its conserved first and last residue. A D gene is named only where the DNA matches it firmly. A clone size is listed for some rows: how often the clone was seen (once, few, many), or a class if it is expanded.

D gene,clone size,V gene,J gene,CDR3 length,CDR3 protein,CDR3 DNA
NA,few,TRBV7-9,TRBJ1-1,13,CASSPPSGVVAFF,TGTGCCAGCAGCCCCCCTTCAGGGGTCGTAGCTTTCTTT
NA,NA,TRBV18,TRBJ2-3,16,CASSPYRGGTTDTQYF,TGTGCCAGCTCACCTTACCGTGGAGGAACCACAGATACGCAGTATTTT
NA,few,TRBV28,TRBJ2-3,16,CASKENPGQSTDTQYF,TGTGCCAGCAAGGAGAACCCGGGACAAAGCACAGATACGCAGTATTTT
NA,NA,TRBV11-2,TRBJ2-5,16,CASSPRAVPTGETQYF,TGTGCCAGCAGCCCTCGGGCCGTTCCTACGGGGGAGACCCAGTACTTC
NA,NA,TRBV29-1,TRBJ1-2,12,CSVEAANYGYTF,TGCAGCGTTGAGGCAGCCAACTATGGCTACACCTTC
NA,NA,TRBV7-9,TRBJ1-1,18,CASSLFNHRVAVNTEAFF,TGTGCCAGCAGCTTATTTAACCACAGGGTCGCGGTGAACACTGAAGCTTTCTTT
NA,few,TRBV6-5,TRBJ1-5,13,CASCDASGQPQHF,TGTGCCAGCTGCGACGCTTCAGGGCAGCCCCAGCATTTT
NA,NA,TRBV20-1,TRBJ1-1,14,CSALPLGTNTEAFF,TGCAGTGCCCTACCGCTGGGGACCAACACTGAAGCTTTCTTT
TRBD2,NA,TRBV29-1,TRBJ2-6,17,CSVAEGGRPSGANVLTF,TGCAGCGTTGCCGAGGGAGGGAGGCCCTCTGGGGCCAACGTCCTGACTTTC
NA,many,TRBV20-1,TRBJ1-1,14,CSASLTTPGSEAFF,TGCAGTGCTTCTCTTACTACGCCGGGATCCGAAGCTTTCTTT
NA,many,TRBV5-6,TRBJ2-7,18,CASSPSLRRDGSFYEQYF,TGTGCCAGCAGCCCTTCTCTTCGGCGGGACGGGAGCTTCTACGAGCAGTACTTC
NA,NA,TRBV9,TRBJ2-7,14,CASSVDGPSYEQYF,TGTGCCAGCAGCGTAGACGGACCCTCCTACGAGCAGTACTTC
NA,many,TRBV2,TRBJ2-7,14,CASSGDGGAYEQYF,TGTGCCAGCAGCGGTGACGGGGGCGCTTACGAGCAGTACTTC
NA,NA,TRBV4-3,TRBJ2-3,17,CASSQDPPTGITDTQYF,TGCGCCAGCAGCCAAGATCCCCCAACGGGGATCACAGATACGCAGTATTTT
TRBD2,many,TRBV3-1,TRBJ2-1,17,CASSRLHGVAGTNEQFF,TGTGCCAGCAGCCGACTTCACGGGGTAGCGGGGACCAATGAGCAGTTCTTC
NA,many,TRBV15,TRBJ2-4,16,CATSSGDGLSKNIQYF,TGTGCCACCAGCAGCGGCGACGGACTATCCAAAAACATTCAGTACTTC
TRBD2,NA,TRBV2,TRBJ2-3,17,CASRAPGTSGSTDTQYF,TGTGCCAGCAGAGCGCCCGGGACTAGCGGATCCACAGATACGCAGTATTTT
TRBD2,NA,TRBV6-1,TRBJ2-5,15,CANSLAGTHQETQYF,TGTGCCAACAGCCTAGCGGGGACACACCAAGAGACCCAGTACTTC
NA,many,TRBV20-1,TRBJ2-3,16,CSAPTVSDWSTDTQYF,TGCAGTGCTCCTACTGTGAGCGACTGGAGCACAGATACGCAGTATTTT
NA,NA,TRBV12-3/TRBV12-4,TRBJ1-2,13,CASTLGGRYGYTF,TGTGCCAGCACCCTCGGCGGCCGCTATGGCTACACCTTC
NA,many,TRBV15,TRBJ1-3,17,CATSRDFGVSSGNTIYF,TGTGCCACCAGCAGAGATTTCGGGGTATCCTCTGGAAACACCATATATTTT
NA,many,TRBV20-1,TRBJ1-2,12,CSALTGGGGYTF,TGCAGTGCCCTCACCGGGGGAGGAGGCTACACCTTC
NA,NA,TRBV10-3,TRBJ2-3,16,CAISEPSGASTDTQYF,TGTGCCATCAGTGAGCCGAGCGGTGCTAGCACAGATACGCAGTATTTT
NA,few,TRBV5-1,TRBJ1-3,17,CASSLAGSPGAENTIYF,TGCGCCAGCAGCTTGGCCGGCAGTCCTGGGGCCGAAAACACCATATATTTT
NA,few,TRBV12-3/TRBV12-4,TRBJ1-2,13,CASSFGGAYGYTF,TGTGCCAGCAGTTTCGGGGGGGCATATGGCTACACCTTC
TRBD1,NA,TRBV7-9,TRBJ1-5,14,CASSRDRGDQPQHF,TGTGCCAGCAGTAGGGACAGGGGCGATCAGCCCCAGCATTTT
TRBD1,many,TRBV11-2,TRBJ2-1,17,CASSPQGTGISYNEQFF,TGTGCCAGCAGCCCCCAAGGGACAGGGATATCCTACAATGAGCAGTTCTTC
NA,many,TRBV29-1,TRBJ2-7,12,CSVVSSPYEQYF,TGCAGCGTTGTGAGTTCCCCTTACGAGCAGTACTTC
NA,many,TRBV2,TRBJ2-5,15,CASKKDKVVQETQYF,TGTGCCAGCAAAAAGGATAAGGTCGTCCAAGAGACCCAGTACTTC
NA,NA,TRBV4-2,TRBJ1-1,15,CASSQAGGMNTEAFF,TGTGCCAGCAGCCAAGCCGGGGGTATGAACACTGAAGCTTTCTTT
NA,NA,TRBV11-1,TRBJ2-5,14,CASSRGTFEETQYF,TGTGCCAGCAGTCGTGGGACCTTTGAAGAGACCCAGTACTTC
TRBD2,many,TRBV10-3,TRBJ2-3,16,CAISEPLAGYPDTQYF,TGTGCCATCAGTGAACCACTAGCGGGGTACCCAGATACGCAGTATTTT
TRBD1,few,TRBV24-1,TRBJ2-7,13,CATSYGQGHEQYF,TGTGCCACCAGTTACGGACAGGGCCACGAGCAGTACTTC
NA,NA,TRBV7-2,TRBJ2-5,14,CASSLVPRKETQYF,TGTGCCAGCAGCTTAGTGCCTAGAAAAGAGACCCAGTACTTC
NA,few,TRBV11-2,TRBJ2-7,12,CASSLEASEQYF,TGTGCCAGCAGCTTAGAAGCTAGCGAGCAGTACTTC
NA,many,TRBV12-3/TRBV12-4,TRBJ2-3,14,CASSLAPIRDTQYF,TGTGCCAGCAGTTTGGCCCCGATTAGAGATACGCAGTATTTT
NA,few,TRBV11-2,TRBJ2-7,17,CASSPWRAVRGPYEQYF,TGTGCCAGCAGCCCATGGAGGGCTGTGAGGGGCCCCTACGAGCAGTACTTC
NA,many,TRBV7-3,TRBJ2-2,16,CASSFTPGVPPGELFF,TGTGCCAGCAGCTTCACTCCCGGGGTTCCGCCCGGGGAGCTGTTTTTT
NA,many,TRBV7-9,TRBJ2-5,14,CASSSPPYQETQYF,TGTGCCAGCAGCTCGCCCCCGTACCAAGAGACCCAGTACTTC
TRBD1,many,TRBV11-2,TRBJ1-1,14,CASSRTGRNTEAFF,TGTGCCAGCAGCCGGACAGGGCGGAACACTGAAGCTTTCTTT
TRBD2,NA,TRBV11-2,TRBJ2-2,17,CASSLHGGALYTGELFF,TGTGCCAGCAGCTTACACGGGGGGGCCTTGTACACCGGGGAGCTGTTTTTT
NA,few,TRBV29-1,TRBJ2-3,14,CSVVRRGATDTQYF,TGCAGCGTTGTTCGCAGGGGGGCCACAGATACGCAGTATTTT
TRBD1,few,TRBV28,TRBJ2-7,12,CASSLRGRGQYF,TGTGCCAGCAGTCTCAGGGGGCGCGGGCAGTACTTC
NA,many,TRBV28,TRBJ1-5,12,CASSLTGQPQHF,TGTGCCAGCAGTTTGACGGGACAGCCCCAGCATTTT
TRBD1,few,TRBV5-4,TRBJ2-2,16,CASSQYTGGIGGELFF,TGTGCCAGCAGCCAATACACAGGGGGCATTGGCGGGGAGCTGTTTTTT
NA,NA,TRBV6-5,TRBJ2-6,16,CASSYSWASGANVLTF,TGTGCCAGCAGTTACTCTTGGGCCTCTGGGGCCAACGTCCTGACTTTC
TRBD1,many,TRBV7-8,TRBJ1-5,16,CASSWGDRGSNQPQHF,TGTGCCAGCAGCTGGGGGGACAGGGGTAGCAATCAGCCCCAGCATTTT
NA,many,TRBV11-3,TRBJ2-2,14,CATSSGGLTGELFF,TGTGCCACTTCGAGTGGGGGCCTAACCGGGGAGCTGTTTTTT